The following is a T cell receptor (beta chain) sequence with its context. The antigen is unknown. The sample's treatment: roughly 18 received Ad26.COV2.S at low or high dose, single or two shots; 5 received placebo; per-sample allocation not given. Samples were taken on day 63 after the first vaccine or placebo injection. The sample came from a Boston adult aged 18-55 years. This sample was included in a study of Ad26.COV2.S vaccination and SARS-CoV-2 variants. Study-level background: Intramuscularly, Ad26.COV2.S was given either once or twice, 56 days apart. Points from the study as a whole: Responses of T cells in total may have been underestimated by the TCR breadth and depth analyses. Across vaccine and placebo recipients, the breadth of non-spike TCRs was similar.

The table came from immunoSEQ multiplex PCR; TCRdb's copy has only in-frame clones and leaves some out. Here the sample spans over 450,000 clones, 70% to 90% being singletons. This CDR3 is 15 amino acids long. Germline-derived CDR1 and CDR2 are MNHEY and SVGAGI. V gave up 5 bases and J gave up 4 bases; unmatched junction bases: 3. Sequences were derived from peripheral blood, sampled in a trial of Ad26.COV2.S vaccine versus placebo. The rearrangement links TRBV6-5 to TRBJ1-4; 11 bases align to TRBD1. The sequence came from a person aged 18-65 years who received the Ad26.COV2.S COVID-19 vaccine or a placebo. In DNA form, the CDR3 reads TGTGCCAGCAGTACCGGGACAGGGGGTAATGAAAAACTGTTTTTT. This encodes CASSTGTGGNEKLFF.